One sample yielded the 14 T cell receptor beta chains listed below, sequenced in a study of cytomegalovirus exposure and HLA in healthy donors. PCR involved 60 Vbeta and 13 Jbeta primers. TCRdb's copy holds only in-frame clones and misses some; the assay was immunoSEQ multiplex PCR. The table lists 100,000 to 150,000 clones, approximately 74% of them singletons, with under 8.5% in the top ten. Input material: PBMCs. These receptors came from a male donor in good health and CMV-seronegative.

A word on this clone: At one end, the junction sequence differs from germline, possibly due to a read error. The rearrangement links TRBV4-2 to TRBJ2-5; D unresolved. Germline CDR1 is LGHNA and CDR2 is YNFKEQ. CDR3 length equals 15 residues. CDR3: CASSQDGSPQKTQYF. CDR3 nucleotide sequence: TGTGCCAGCAGCCAAGACGGTAGCCCCCAAAAGACCCAGTACTTC.

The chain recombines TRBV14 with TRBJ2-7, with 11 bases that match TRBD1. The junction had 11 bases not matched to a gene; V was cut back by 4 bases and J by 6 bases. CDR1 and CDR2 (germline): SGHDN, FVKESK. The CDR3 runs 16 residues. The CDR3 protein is CASSRAFGTGGFEQYF. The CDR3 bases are TGTGCCAGCAGCCGAGCTTTCGGGACAGGGGGTTTCGAGCAGTACTTC.

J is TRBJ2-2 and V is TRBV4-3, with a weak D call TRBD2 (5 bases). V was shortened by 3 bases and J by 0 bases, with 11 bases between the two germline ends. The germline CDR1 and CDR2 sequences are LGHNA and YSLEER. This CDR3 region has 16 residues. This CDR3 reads CASSQLEGANTGELFF. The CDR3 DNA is TGCGCCAGCAGCCAGCTAGAGGGAGCGAACACCGGGGAGCTGTTTTTT.

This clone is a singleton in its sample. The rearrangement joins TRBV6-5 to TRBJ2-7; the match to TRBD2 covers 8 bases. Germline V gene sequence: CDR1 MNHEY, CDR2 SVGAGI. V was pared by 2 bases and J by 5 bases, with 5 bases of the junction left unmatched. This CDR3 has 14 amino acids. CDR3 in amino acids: CASSYRGGDHEQYF. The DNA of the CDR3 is TGTGCCAGCAGTTACCGGGGGGGCGACCACGAGCAGTACTTC.

CDR3 nucleotide sequence: TGTGCCAGCAGCTTAGCGGGGGGCTTTACCTACGAGCAGTACTTC. It translates to CASSLAGGFTYEQYF. The genes are TRBV11-2 and TRBJ2-7; tentative D call: TRBD2 (7 bases). CDR3 length: 15 amino acids. In germline, CDR1 is SGHAT, CDR2 FQNNGV. V lost 1 base and J 2 bases, leaving 12 bases between the germline ends.

The CDR3 DNA sequence: TGTGCCAGCAGCTTCGGGGGGGGCTACACCTTC. Its translation: CASSFGGGYTF. V is TRBV5-6 and J is TRBJ1-2, with D tentatively TRBD1 (5 bases). This CDR3 spans 11 amino acids. Germline V gene data show CDR1 as SGHDT and CDR2 as YYEEEE. V lost 2 bases, J lost 8 bases, and 7 bases lay in between.

The CDR3 spells CASSRQGTNTEAFF. CDR3 bases: TGTGCCAGCAGTCGACAGGGTACCAACACTGAAGCTTTCTTT. V and J are TRBV6-5 and TRBJ1-1, with 7 bases lining up with TRBD1. The CDR3 runs 14 residues. CDR1 MNHEY and CDR2 SVGAGI come from the germline V gene. The V and J ends lost 5 bases and 2 bases, in that order; junction bases with no gene match: 5.

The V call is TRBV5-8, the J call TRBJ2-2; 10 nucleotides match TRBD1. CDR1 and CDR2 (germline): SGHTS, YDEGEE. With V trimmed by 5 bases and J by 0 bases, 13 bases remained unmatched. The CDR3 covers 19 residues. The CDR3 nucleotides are TGTGCCAGCAGGGCCCCAAGACAGGGGGCCCGACCGAACACCGGGGAGCTGTTTTTT. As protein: CASRAPRQGARPNTGELFF.

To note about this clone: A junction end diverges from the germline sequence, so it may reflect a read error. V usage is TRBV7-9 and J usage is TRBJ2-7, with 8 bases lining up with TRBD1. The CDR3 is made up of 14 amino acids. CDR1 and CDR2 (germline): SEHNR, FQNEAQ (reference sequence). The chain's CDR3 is CSSSSDRGFYEQYF. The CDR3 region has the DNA TGTTCCAGCAGCTCCGACAGGGGTTTCTACGAGCAGTACTTC.

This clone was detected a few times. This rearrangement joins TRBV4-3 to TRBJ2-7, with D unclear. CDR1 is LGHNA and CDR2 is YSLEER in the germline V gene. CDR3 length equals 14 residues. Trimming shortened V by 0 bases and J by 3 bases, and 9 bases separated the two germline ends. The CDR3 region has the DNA TGCGCCAGCAGCCAAGAAAGAGGCTTCTACGAGCAGTACTTC. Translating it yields CASSQERGFYEQYF.

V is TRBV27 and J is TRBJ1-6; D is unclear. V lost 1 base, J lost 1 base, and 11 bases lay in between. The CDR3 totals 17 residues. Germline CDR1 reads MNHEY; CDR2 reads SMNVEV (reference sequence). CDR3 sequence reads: CASSLLVGGSYNSPLHF. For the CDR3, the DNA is TGTGCCAGCAGTTTATTGGTCGGCGGGTCCTATAATTCACCCCTCCACTTT.

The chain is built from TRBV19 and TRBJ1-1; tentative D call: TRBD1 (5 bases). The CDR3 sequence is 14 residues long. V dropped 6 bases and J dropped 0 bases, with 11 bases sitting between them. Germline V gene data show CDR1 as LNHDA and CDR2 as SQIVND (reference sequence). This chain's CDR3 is CASSLDTMNTEAFF. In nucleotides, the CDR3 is TGTGCCAGTAGCCTGGACACCATGAACACTGAAGCTTTCTTT.

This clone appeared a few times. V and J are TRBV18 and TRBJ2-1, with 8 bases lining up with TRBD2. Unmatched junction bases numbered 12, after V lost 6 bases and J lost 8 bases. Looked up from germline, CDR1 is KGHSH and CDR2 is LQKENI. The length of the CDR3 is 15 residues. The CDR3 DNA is TGTGCCAGCTCGCTTTCCGGGGGGGCCGAGTATGAGCAGTTCTTC. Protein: CASSLSGGAEYEQFF.

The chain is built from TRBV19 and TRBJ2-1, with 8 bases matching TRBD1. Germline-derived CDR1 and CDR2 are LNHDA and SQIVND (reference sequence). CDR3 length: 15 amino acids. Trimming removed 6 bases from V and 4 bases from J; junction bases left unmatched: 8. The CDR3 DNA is TGTGCCAGTAGGCGGGTGGGACAGGTATACAATGAGCAGTTCTTC. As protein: CASRRVGQVYNEQFF.